Presented here are 25 T cell receptor beta chains from one specimen sequenced in a study of tumor-infiltrating lymphocytes in primary liver carcinoma. From 500 ng total RNA, TCR beta cDNA was generated with a primer in the constant region. Each TCR beta library was derived from three nested multiplex PCR rounds that employed slightly modified ARM-PCR. TRBV1-TRBV30 forward primers and a C-beta reverse primer were used in the first two PCR rounds, which each ran for 10 cycles. TCRdb itself ran the multiplex PCR reads through MiXCR, one entry per CDR3 protein. The sample records about 70,000 distinct CDR3 sequences, roughly three quarters being singletons. From about 19-30 mg of unsorted bulk tissue, DNA and RNA were co-extracted together. The sample taken for sequencing was liver tumor tissue from sampling region 4. Subset meaning: tumor region T4, right-lateral pole. The source is a man aged 35 to 55 with primary liver carcinoma and hepatitis B virus infection.

There are a few counts of this clonotype. The rearrangement uses TRBV5-1 and TRBJ2-5; 10 bases map to TRBD2. Germline lookup yields CDR1 SGHRS and CDR2 YFSETQ. With V trimmed by 3 bases and J by 4 bases, 12 bases remained unmatched. The CDR3 length is 17 residues. CDR3 protein: CASSSNPLAGAVETQYF. CDR3 coding DNA: TGCGCCAGCAGCTCCAACCCCCTAGCGGGAGCCGTAGAGACCCAGTACTTC.

The chain carries TRBV20-1 and TRBJ2-4; no clear D gene. With 6 bases removed from V and 8 bases from J, the gap between germline ends came to 23 bases. The germline V gene encodes CDR1 DFQATT and CDR2 SNEGSKA (reference sequence). The CDR3 extends over 15 amino acids. CDR3 protein: CSATRRTLGTDIQYF. In DNA, the CDR3 is TGCAGTGCCACCAGGAGAACTCTAGGTACAGACATTCAGTACTTC.

As to this clonotype: One end of the junction varies from germline; a read error may be responsible. The CDR3 DNA is TGTGTCGGTAGCTTAGTTCGGACGTACCCAGGGACCGGGGACCTGTTTTTT. Its protein is CVGSLVRTYPGTGDLFF. The rearrangement links TRBV11-2 to TRBJ2-2; D possibly matches TRBD1 or TRBD2 (5 bases each). This CDR3 has 17 amino acids. Germline loops: CDR1 SGHAT, CDR2 FQNNGV.

As for this clonotype: Just one base apart from a much larger clone, this may be a read error. The CDR3 ends on some other residue instead of the conserved phenylalanine or tryptophan, so this is likely a read error. V is TRBV6-5 and J is TRBJ1-1; D gene unclear. Trimming cost V 2 bases and J 0 bases, with 7 bases left between them. From germline, CDR1 is MNHEY and CDR2 SVGAGI. This CDR3 has 14 amino acids. CDR3 region: CASSYGEVNTEAFL. CDR3 DNA: TGTGCCAGCAGTTACGGCGAGGTGAACACTGAAGCTTTCTTA.

The chain couples TRBV5-1 to TRBJ2-3, with D perhaps matching TRBD2 (6 bases). V was pared by 4 bases and J by 14 bases, with 26 bases between. The germline V gene encodes CDR1 SGHRS and CDR2 YFSETQ. The CDR3 sequence is 15 residues long. The CDR3 DNA reads TGCGCCAGCAGCCGCGGGACCTCTAGCACAGATACGTGGTATTTT. This codes for CASSRGTSSTDTWYF.

This clonotype was counted a few times. The genes are TRBV3-1 and TRBJ2-1; D is unclear. The CDR3 is 12 residues long. Germline-derived CDR1 and CDR2 are LGHDT and YNNKEL (reference sequence). V lost 0 bases, J lost 9 bases, and 6 bases lay in between. CDR3 sequence reads: CASSQDYSEQFF. CDR3 nucleotide sequence: TGTGCCAGCAGCCAAGATTATAGTGAGCAGTTCTTC.

This clonotype was seen ten or more times. CDR3 sequence: CASSPGTDSNQPQHF. The CDR3 DNA sequence: TGTGCCAGCAGTCCCGGCACTGATAGCAATCAGCCCCAGCATTTT. The V and J genes are TRBV28 and TRBJ1-5; the D is unclear. Between the trimmed V and J ends, which lost 5 bases and 0 bases, there was a span of 11 bases. The CDR3 length is 15 residues. CDR1 and CDR2 from the germline V gene are MDHEN and SYDVKM.

As to this clonotype: One junction end does not reproduce the germline sequence, and a read error may be involved. The chain recombines TRBV4-1 with TRBJ2-1; 7 bases line up with TRBD2. Germline CDR1 reads MGHRA; CDR2 reads YSYEKL. The length of the CDR3 is 16 residues. CDR3 in DNA: TGCGCCAGCACCCAATCCGGGACTAACGGTGACAACGAGCAGTTCTTC. The encoded protein is CASTQSGTNGDNEQFF.

Points on this clonotype: A read error may produce the germline difference seen at one junction end. The gene calls are TRBV29-1 and TRBJ2-1; either TRBD1 or TRBD2 may fit D (5 bases each). The CDR3 has 17 amino acids. The germline V gene encodes CDR1 SQVTM and CDR2 ANQGSEA. This CDR3 is CSVGGYHASASYNEQFF. The CDR3 DNA reads as TGCAGCGTTGGGGGGTATCATGCATCGGCGTCCTATAATGAGCAGTTCTTC.

This clonotype was recorded many times. The rearrangement joins TRBV4-1 to TRBJ2-7; TRBD1 agrees at 7 bases. After removal of 4 bases from V and 0 bases from J, the junction contained 9 bases not matched to a gene. CDR1 MGHRA and CDR2 YSYEKL come from the germline V gene. The CDR3 runs 16 residues. The DNA of the CDR3 is TGCGCCAGCAGCCGGGACAGCGCAGGGAACTCCTACGAGCAGTACTTC. It specifies CASSRDSAGNSYEQYF.

A note on this clonotype: The conserved final phenylalanine or tryptophan is absent from the CDR3, which likely points to a read error. The chain links TRBV10-3 to TRBJ2-2, with D hard to call. The CDR3 is 13 residues long. Germline V gives CDR1 ENHRY, CDR2 SYGVKD. The germline V and J ends were trimmed by 10 bases and 3 bases, with 12 bases remaining between them. The CDR3 spells CATREDDTGELFS. CDR3 DNA sequence: TGTGCCACCAGAGAGGATGACACCGGGGAGCTGTTTTCT.

At least ten counts were recorded for this clonotype. The gene calls are TRBV5-5 and TRBJ2-5; maybe TRBD1 (6 bases). CDR3 size: 13 residues. Germline V lookup: CDR1 SGHKS, CDR2 YYEKEE (reference sequence). Deletions cut 4 bases from V and 5 bases from J, with 12 bases between. This chain's CDR3 is CASSLTGSETQYF. CDR3 bases: TGTGCCAGCAGCCTAACAGGGAGCGAGACCCAGTACTTC.

About this clonotype: This CDR3 fails to terminate in the conserved phenylalanine or tryptophan, so it likely reflects a read error. The rearrangement joins TRBV11-2 to TRBJ2-1; D might be TRBD1 (5 bases). The CDR3 consists of 13 residues. Germline V CDR1 and CDR2: SGHAT, FQNNGV. CDR3 in DNA: TGTGCCAGCACCTTAGGGGTATGGAATGAGCAGTTCATC. Protein: CASTLGVWNEQFI.

A remark on this clonotype: This may come from a read error, since a much larger clone is one base off. This chain connects TRBV7-9 to TRBJ2-1; 8 nucleotides match TRBD1. Germline CDR1 is SEHNR and CDR2 is FQNEAQ (reference sequence). The CDR3 has 15 amino acids. Written as DNA, the CDR3 is TGTGCCAGCAGCTTACAGCCGGACAGGGAGGATGAGCAGCTCTTC. Translated, it gives CASSLQPDREDEQLF.

The V gene is TRBV18, the J gene TRBJ2-5; D perhaps matches TRBD2 (6 bases). V was trimmed by 0 bases and J by 4 bases, leaving 6 bases between them. CDR1 is KGHSH, CDR2 LQKENI, per germline. The CDR3 covers 13 residues. CDR3 sequence (DNA): TGTGCCAGCTCACCACCGGGAGGAGAGACCCAGTACTTC. Translating it yields CASSPPGGETQYF.

The V gene is TRBV29-1, the J gene TRBJ2-7, with TRBD2 matching 10 bases. Germline CDR1 is SQVTM and CDR2 is ANQGSEA. This CDR3 region has 14 residues. The CDR3 region is CSVDRSSGSGEQYV. For the CDR3, the DNA is TGCAGTGTTGATCGCTCTAGCGGGAGTGGCGAGCAGTACGTC.

Of note for this clonotype: Since the CDR3 does not end with the conserved phenylalanine or tryptophan, this likely comes from a read error. The V gene is TRBV29-1, the J gene TRBJ2-3; possibly TRBD1 for D (6 bases). The V gene lost 4 bases and the J gene lost 6 bases, with 14 bases spanning the gap. The CDR3 has 13 amino acids. CDR1 is SQVTM, CDR2 ANQGSEA, per germline. CDR3 coding DNA: TGCAGCGTTGGAGTAGGACAGAGGGATACGCAGTATTTG. Protein: CSVGVGQRDTQYL.

J is TRBJ2-7 and V is TRBV11-2; 7 bases are shared with TRBD1. V shed 3 bases, J shed 3 bases, and the junction held 11 bases outside the gene matches. The CDR3 is 16 residues long. The germline V gene encodes CDR1 SGHAT and CDR2 FQNNGV. CDR3 amino acids: CASSFRGGGRFYEQYF. The CDR3 DNA reads as TGTGCCAGCAGCTTTCGAGGGGGCGGCAGGTTCTACGAGCAGTACTTC.

Comments on this clonotype: A read error may explain this, as a much larger clone is one base away. The final CDR3 position lacks the conserved phenylalanine or tryptophan, pointing to a likely read error. The chain recombines TRBV30 with TRBJ1-1; weak D call: TRBD1 (5 bases). The CDR3 covers 14 residues. Germline CDR1 is GTSNPN and CDR2 is SVGIG (reference sequence). The germline V and J ends were trimmed by 8 bases and 5 bases, with 21 bases remaining between them. The CDR3 is CARTSTGGRTEAFL. In nucleotides, the CDR3 is TGTGCCCGGACGTCTACAGGCGGACGGACTGAAGCTTTCCTT.

This clonotype has just one count. The chain couples TRBV13 to TRBJ2-5, with 10 bases lining up with TRBD2. This CDR3 is built from 15 residues. Per the germline V gene, CDR1 is PRHDT and CDR2 is FYEKMQ (reference sequence). In nucleotides, the CDR3 is TGTACCAACAGCTCCCCTGGACTAGCGGAAGGGACCCAGTACTTC. As protein: CTNSSPGLAEGTQYF.

Concerning this clonotype itself: The junction differs from germline at one of its ends, possibly a read error. V is TRBV12-3 or TRBV12-4 and J is TRBJ1-1; tentative D call: TRBD1 (5 bases). The CDR3 has 13 residues. Here the CDR3 reads CACSRGRTTEAFF. The DNA for the CDR3 is TGTGCCTGCAGTCGGGGAAGGACAACTGAAGCTTTCTTC.

In its sample, this clonotype was seen a few times. Germline is not matched at one junction end, which may reflect a read error. This chain uses TRBV11-2 with TRBJ2-1; D remains ambiguous. The CDR3 is made up of 16 amino acids. The germline gives CDR1 SGHAT, CDR2 FQNNGV. CDR3 in DNA: TGTACCAGCCGCCTTCTTGTGGGTTCTTACTACAATGAGCAGTTCTTC. As protein: CTSRLLVGSYYNEQFF.

Regarding this clonotype: An end of the junction does not agree with germline; a read error may underlie this. This rearrangement joins TRBV4-1 to TRBJ2-3, with TRBD2 as a possible D gene (6 bases). Looked up from germline, CDR1 is MGHRA and CDR2 is YSYEKL. CDR3 length: 18 amino acids. CDR3 protein: CASNQKGERTKEGDTQYF. The CDR3 DNA is TGCGCCAGCAACCAAAAGGGAGAAAGAACCAAGGAGGGAGATACGCAGTATTTT.

By share, this clonotype ranks as medium-sized. The chain joins TRBV7-8 to TRBJ2-3; 10 bases fit TRBD2. V gave up 0 bases and J gave up 6 bases; unmatched junction bases: 9. This CDR3 has 17 residues. Germline lookup yields CDR1 SGHVS and CDR2 FQNEAQ. The CDR3: CASSLAQAGGPHDTQYF. CDR3 DNA: TGTGCCAGCAGCTTAGCCCAAGCGGGAGGGCCACATGATACGCAGTATTTT.

CDR3 DNA sequence: TGCAGCGTCCTCGGTAGGGGTGGCTACAATGAGCAGTTCTTC. Amino acid sequence: CSVLGRGGYNEQFF. This chain uses TRBV29-1 with TRBJ2-1, with D possibly being TRBD1 (5 bases). The germline CDR1 and CDR2 sequences are SQVTM and ANQGSEA. The length of the CDR3 is 14 residues. Trimming removed 6 bases at V and 3 bases at J, with 15 bases between.